The present entry profiles one T cell receptor beta chain with its context. Antigen specificity is unknown. These data are taken from a study of response to subunit inactivated influenza vaccine. Germline values: CDR1 SGDLS, CDR2 YYNGEE. The V end lost 3 bases, the J end lost 7 bases, and 8 bases lay between the germline ends. CDR3 length equals 12 residues. Whole-study results and caveats: A suggestion made by the authors is that each seasonal influenza vaccination recruits few new T cells.

TCRdb redid the calling of the RT-PCR reads with MiXCR, one entry per CDR3 protein. This table has 170,000 or so distinct CDR3 sequences, roughly 10% appearing once. The sequencing used CD8+ T cells sorted from PBMCs, collected roughly 24 months after vaccination. The receptor was isolated from a man aged 50 to 69 who received an inactivated influenza vaccine. The rearrangement links TRBV9 to TRBJ2-1, with D hard to call. In DNA, the CDR3 is TGTGCCAGCAGCGCGGCTTGGAATGAGCAGTTCTTC. Residues: CASSAAWNEQFF.